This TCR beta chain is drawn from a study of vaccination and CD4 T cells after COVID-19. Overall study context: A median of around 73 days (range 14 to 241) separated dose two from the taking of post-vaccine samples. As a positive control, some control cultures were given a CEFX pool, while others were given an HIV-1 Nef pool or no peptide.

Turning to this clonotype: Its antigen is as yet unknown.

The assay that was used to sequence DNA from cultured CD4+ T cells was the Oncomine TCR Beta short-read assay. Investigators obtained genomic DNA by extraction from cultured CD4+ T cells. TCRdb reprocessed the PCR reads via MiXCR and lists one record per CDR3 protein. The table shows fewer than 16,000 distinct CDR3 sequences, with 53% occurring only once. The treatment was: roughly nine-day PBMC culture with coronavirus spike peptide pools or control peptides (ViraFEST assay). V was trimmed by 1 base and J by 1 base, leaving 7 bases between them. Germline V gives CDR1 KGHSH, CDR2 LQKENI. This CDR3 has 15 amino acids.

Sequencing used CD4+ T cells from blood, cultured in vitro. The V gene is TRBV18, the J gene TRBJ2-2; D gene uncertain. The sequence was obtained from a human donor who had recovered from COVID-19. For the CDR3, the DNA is TGTGCCAGCTCACCACGGACGGTGAACACCGGGGAGCTGTTTTTT. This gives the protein CASSPRTVNTGELFF.